This T cell receptor beta chain was recorded in a study of Ad26.COV2.S vaccination and SARS-CoV-2 variants. The CDR3 is 16 amino acids. CDR1 is LNHDA and CDR2 is SQIVND in the germline V gene (reference sequence). With 5 bases removed from V and 1 base from J, the gap between germline ends came to 17 bases. TCRdb keeps only in-frame clones here, not all; method: immunoSEQ multiplex PCR. The data hold about 410,000 clones, with around nine tenths observed a single time. Treatment noted: about 20 received Ad26.COV2.S at low or high dose, single or two shots; roughly five received placebo; per-sample allocation not given. It was on day 63 after the first vaccine or placebo injection that samples were taken.

The receptor comes from a person aged 18-60 years who received the Ad26.COV2.S COVID-19 vaccine or a placebo. V usage is TRBV19 and J usage is TRBJ1-1, with D possibly being TRBD1 (6 bases). The sequencing used peripheral blood, collected in a trial of Ad26.COV2.S vaccine versus placebo. The CDR3 sequence: CASSFEQGWGNTEAFF. The CDR3 DNA is TGTGCCAGTAGTTTTGAACAGGGTTGGGGGAACACTGAAGCTTTCTTT.